This TCR beta chain was identified in a study of metastatic and nonmetastatic thyroid tumors (dated by TCRdb to 2018 to 2020). Notes on the research overall: Repertoires were compared across peripheral blood and tumor or nodule tissue samples from malignant and benign thyroid patients. What the research found in general, with its limitations: TCR beta diversity was reported as significantly higher in malignant tumors than in benign nodules, in both blood and tumor samples.

Notes on this clone: It has no known antigen specificity. Base qualities are missing; no much larger clone stands one base away.

The protocol used for the library was PCR. Data came from an Illumina HiSeq 4000. High-throughput sequencing was used to profile the TCR beta-chain CDR3 region of every patient. On the authors' methods: Drawing on CDR3 differences between clinicopathological groups, the researchers built a classifier meant to tell apart patients with distant-metastatic papillary thyroid cancer. Repertoire diversity was assessed with the Shannon index, and tumor-blood repertoire similarity with the Morisita-Horn index. TCRdb applied fastp at Q25 and MiXCR to the public reads, then kept only in-frame beta chains. Clone size and V and J calls follow TCRdb, not the original study. The table for this sample lists around 4,300 clones; approximately 24% of them were counted only once. Around a fifth of the sample comes from the top ten. None of the patients had been given any treatment before thyroid surgery. Patient clinical samples collected from 2012 to 2018 were retrospectively analysed using T-cell receptor beta sequencing.

CDR1 and CDR2 were assigned from the germline V gene as MGHRA and YSYEKL. V and J are trimmed by 1 base and 2 bases, and the gene matches miss 4 bases of the junction. Including the terminal cysteine and phenylalanine, the CDR3 comprises 17 residues. The sequence is cut down to CDR3 DNA, 51 bases in frame from base 1. Sequencing was performed on tumor tissue. This clonotype was obtained from a male donor with papillary thyroid cancer or a benign thyroid nodule (not recorded which). Some clones in this sample may be carry-over from other donors' samples. The chain is made from TRBV4-1 and TRBJ2-3, with 12 junctional bases fitting TRBD2. Read as DNA, the sequence is TGCGCCAGCAGCCAAGGGCTAGCGGGGGGGTCCACAGATACGCAGTATTTT. Translation gives CASSQGLAGGSTDTQYF.